One T cell receptor beta chain is described in this entry. The antigen remains unidentified. The sample carries other DNA sequences with the same CDR3. Primers for the PCR totalled 60 Vbeta and 13 Jbeta. Repertoires were generated with immunoSEQ multiplex PCR, while TCRdb's copy carries only in-frame clones and drops some. The sample carries some 140,000 clones, roughly three quarters recorded once. Germline CDR1 is SGDLS and CDR2 is YYNGEE. V dropped 0 bases and J dropped 1 base, with 9 bases sitting between them. The CDR3 covers 15 residues. These data belong to a study of cytomegalovirus exposure and HLA in healthy donors. For the study at large: From donors who were HLA-typed, an early data release held 81 million or so unique TCRs. Of all 360 or so donors who were genotyped, about 84% belonged to the Caucasian-associated ancestry cluster.

Study conclusions and caveats: A later analysis by the authors found several of the most significant clusters apparently linked to common viral pathogens.

V and J are TRBV9 and TRBJ2-3; D perhaps matches TRBD2 (6 bases). The receptor's source is a female donor in good health and CMV-seronegative. The sequenced sample was PBMCs. The CDR3 reads CASSVGTGGTDTQYF. CDR3 DNA sequence: TGTGCCAGCAGCGTAGGGACGGGGGGCACAGATACGCAGTATTTT.